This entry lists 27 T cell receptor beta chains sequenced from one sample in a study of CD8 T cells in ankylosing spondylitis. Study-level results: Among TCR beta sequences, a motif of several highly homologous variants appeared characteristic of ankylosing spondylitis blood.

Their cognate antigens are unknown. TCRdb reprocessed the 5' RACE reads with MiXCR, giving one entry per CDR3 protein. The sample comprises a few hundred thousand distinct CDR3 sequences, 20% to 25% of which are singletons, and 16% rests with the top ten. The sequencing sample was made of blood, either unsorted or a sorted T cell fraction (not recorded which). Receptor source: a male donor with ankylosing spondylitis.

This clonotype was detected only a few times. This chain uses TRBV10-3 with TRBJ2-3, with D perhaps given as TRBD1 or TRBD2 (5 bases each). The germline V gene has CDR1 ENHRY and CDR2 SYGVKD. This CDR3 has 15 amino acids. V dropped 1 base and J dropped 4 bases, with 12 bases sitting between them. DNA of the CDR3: TGTGCCATCAGTGAGTTTACCGAGGGGCCAGATACGCAGTATTTT. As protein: CAISEFTEGPDTQYF.

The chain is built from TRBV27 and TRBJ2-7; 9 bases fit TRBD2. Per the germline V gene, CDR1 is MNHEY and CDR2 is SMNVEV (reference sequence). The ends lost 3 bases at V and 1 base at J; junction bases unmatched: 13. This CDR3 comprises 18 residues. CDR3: CASSFYLGSGGSSYEQYF. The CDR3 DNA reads TGTGCCAGCAGTTTCTATCTGGGTAGCGGGGGATCTTCCTACGAGCAGTACTTC.

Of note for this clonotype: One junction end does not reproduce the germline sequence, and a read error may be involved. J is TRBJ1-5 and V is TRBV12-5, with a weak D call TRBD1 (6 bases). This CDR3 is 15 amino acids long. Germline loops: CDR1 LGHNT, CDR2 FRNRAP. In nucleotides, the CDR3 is TGTGTTAGTGGGAGGGGGGGCTATGACAATCAGCCCCAGCATTTT. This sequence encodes CVSGRGGYDNQPQHF.

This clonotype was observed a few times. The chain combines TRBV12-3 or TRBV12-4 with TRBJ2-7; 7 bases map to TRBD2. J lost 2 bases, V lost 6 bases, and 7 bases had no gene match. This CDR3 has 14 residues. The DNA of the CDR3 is TGTGCCAGCAGAGCTAGCGGTCTGACCTACGAGCAGTACTTC. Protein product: CASRASGLTYEQYF.

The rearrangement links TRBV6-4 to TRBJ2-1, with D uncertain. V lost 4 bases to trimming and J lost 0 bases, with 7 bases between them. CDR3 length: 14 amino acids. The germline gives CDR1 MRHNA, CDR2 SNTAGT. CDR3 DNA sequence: TGTGCCAGCAGTGCCCAGATCTCCTACAATGAGCAGTTCTTC. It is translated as CASSAQISYNEQFF.

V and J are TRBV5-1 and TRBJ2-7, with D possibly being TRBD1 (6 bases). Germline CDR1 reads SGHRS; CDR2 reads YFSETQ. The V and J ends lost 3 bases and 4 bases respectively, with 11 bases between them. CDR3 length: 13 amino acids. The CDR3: CASSSGTQYEQYF. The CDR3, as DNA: TGCGCCAGCAGCTCCGGGACACAATACGAGCAGTACTTC.

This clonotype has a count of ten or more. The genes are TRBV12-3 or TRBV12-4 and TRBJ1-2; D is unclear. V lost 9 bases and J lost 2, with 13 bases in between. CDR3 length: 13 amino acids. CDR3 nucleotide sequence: TGTGCCAGTAACTCTTTTGGGAACTATGGCTACACCTTC. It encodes CASNSFGNYGYTF.

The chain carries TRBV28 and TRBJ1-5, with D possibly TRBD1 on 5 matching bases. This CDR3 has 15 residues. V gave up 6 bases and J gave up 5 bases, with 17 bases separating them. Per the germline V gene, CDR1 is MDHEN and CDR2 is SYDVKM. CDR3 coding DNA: TGTGCCAGCAGCAGTAGAGGGACGCAGTATCAGCCCCAGCATTTT. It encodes CASSSRGTQYQPQHF.

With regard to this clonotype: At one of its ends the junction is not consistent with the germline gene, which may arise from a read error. Written as DNA, the CDR3 is TGTGCCAGCAGTCCCCTGGGGAGCTCTGGGGCCAACCTCCTGACTTTC. Its translation: CASSPLGSSGANLLTF. The V and J genes are TRBV25-1 and TRBJ2-6; D might be TRBD1 or TRBD2, each matching 5 bases. The CDR3 contains 16 residues. Germline assignment: CDR1 MGHDK and CDR2 SYGVNS.

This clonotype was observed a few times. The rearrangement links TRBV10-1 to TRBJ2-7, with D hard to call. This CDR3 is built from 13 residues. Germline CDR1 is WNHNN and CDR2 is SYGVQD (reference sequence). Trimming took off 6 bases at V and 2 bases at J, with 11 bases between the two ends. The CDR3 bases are TGCGCCAGCAGCCAGACACCTACCTACGAGCAGTACTTC. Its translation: CASSQTPTYEQYF.

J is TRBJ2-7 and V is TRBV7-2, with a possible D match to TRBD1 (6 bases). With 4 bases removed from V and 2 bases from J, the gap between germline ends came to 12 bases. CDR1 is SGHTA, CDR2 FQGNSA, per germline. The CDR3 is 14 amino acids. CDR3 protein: CASSSNRVTYEQYF. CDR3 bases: TGTGCCAGCAGCTCAAACAGGGTGACCTACGAGCAGTACTTC. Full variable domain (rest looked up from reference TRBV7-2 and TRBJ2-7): GAGVSQSPSNKVTEKGKDVELRCDPISGHTALYWYRQSLGQGLEFLIYFQGNSAPDKSGLPSDRFSAERTGGSVSTLTIQRTQQEDSAVYLCASSSNRVTYEQYFGPGTRLTVT.

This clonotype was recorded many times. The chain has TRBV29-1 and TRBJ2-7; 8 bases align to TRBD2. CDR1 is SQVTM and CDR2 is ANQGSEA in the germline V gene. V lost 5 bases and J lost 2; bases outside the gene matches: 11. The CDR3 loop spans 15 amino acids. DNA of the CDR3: TGCAGCGTTTCTGGGATGGTAGCGGGACCCTACGAGCAGTACTTC. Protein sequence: CSVSGMVAGPYEQYF.

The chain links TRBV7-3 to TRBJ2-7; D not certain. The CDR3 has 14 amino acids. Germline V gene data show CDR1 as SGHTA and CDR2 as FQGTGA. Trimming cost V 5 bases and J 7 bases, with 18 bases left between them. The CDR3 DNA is TGTGCCAGCAGCCCTCGGGCCCATGGCGAGGAGCAGTACTTC. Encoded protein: CASSPRAHGEEQYF.

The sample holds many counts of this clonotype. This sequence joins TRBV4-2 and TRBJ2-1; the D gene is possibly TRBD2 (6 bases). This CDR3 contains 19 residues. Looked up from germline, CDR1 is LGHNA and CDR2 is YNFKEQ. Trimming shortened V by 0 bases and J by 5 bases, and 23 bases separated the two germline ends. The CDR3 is CASSQESSHGLASDNEQFF. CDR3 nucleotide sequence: TGTGCCAGCAGCCAAGAAAGCTCCCACGGGCTAGCGTCGGACAATGAGCAGTTCTTC.

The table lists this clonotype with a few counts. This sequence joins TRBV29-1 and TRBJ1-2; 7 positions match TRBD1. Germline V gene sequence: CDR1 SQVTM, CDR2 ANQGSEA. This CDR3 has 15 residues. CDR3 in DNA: TGCAGTCGTTGTGGGGGGAGACAGGGTAACTATGGCTACACCTTC. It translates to CSRCGGRQGNYGYTF.

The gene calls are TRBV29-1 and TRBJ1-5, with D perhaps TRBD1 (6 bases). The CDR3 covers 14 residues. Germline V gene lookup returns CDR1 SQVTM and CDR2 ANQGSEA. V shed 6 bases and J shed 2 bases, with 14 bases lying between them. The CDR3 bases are TGCAGCGTGACCTTGGGGGGCCGCAATCAGCCCCAGCATTTT. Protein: CSVTLGGRNQPQHF.

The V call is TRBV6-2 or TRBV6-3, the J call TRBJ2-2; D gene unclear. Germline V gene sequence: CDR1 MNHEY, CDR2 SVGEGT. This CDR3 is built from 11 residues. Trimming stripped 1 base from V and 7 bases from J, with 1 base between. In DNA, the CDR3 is TGTGCCAGCAGTTACTTCGGGGAGCTGTTTTTT. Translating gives CASSYFGELFF.

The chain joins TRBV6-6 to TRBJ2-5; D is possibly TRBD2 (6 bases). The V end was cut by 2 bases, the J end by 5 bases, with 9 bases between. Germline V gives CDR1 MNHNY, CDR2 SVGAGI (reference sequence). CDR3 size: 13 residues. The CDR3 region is CASSYGGRETQYF. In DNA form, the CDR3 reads TGTGCCAGCAGTTACGGTGGGAGGGAGACCCAGTACTTC.

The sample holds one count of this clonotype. The CDR3 DNA reads as TGCGCCAGCAGCTTGGGACAGGGAAGGGCCGGGGAGCTGTTTTTT. Its translation: CASSLGQGRAGELFF. V is TRBV5-1 and J is TRBJ2-2, with 7 nucleotides matching TRBD1. The CDR3 contains 15 residues. CDR1 SGHRS and CDR2 YFSETQ come from the germline V gene. Losses at the gene ends were 0 bases for V and 6 bases for J; bases not matched to a gene: 5.

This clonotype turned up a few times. The CDR3 DNA reads TGCAGCGCGGAGTCGCCCGGCGTAGGGACTGAAGCTTTCTTT. Its protein product is CSAESPGVGTEAFF. The gene calls are TRBV29-1 and TRBJ1-1, with D hard to call. Between the trimmed V and J ends, which lost 7 bases and 5 bases, there was a span of 20 bases. The CDR3 runs to 14 residues. CDR1 is SQVTM, CDR2 ANQGSEA, per germline.

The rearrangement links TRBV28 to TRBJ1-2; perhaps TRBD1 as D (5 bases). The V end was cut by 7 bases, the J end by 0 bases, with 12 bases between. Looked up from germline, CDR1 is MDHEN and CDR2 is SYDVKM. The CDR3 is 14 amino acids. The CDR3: CASKTDSANYGYTF. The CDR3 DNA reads TGTGCCAGCAAGACAGATTCTGCTAACTATGGCTACACCTTC.

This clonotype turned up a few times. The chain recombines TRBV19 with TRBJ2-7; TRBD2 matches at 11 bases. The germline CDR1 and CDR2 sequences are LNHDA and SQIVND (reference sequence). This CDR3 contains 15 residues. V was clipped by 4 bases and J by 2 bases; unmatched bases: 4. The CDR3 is CASSTALAGAYEQYF. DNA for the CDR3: TGTGCCAGTAGTACCGCACTAGCGGGAGCCTACGAGCAGTACTTC.

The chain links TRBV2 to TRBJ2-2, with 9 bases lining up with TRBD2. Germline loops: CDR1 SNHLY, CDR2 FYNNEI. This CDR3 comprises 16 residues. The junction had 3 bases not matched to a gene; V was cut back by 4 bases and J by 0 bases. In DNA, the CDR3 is TGTGCCAGCAGTGGACTAGCGGCCGCGAACACCGGGGAGCTGTTTTTT. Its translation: CASSGLAAANTGELFF.

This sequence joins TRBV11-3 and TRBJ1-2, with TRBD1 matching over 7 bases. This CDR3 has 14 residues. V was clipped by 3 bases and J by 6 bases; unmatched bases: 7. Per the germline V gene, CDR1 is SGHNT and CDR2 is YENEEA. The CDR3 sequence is CASSFSTGTHGYTF. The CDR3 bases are TGTGCCAGCAGCTTCTCGACAGGGACCCATGGCTACACCTTC. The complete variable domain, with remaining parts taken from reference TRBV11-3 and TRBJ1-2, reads EAGVVQSPRYKIIEKKQPVAFWCNPISGHNTLYWYLQNLGQGPELLIRYENEEAVDDSQLPKDRFSAERLKGVDSTLKIQPAELGDSAVYLCASSFSTGTHGYTFGSGTRLTVV.

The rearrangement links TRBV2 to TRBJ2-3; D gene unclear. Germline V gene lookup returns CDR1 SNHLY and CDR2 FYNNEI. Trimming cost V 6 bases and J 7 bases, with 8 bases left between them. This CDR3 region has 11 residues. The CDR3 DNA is TGTGCCAGCAGAAGATCCCATACGCAGTATTTT. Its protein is CASRRSHTQYF.

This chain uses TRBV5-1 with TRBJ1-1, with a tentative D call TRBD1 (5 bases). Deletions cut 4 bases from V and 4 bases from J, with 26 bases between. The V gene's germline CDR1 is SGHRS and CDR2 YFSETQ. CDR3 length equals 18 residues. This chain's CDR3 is CASSPEVSGGRLGTEAFF. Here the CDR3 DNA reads TGCGCCAGCAGCCCCGAAGTATCTGGGGGGAGGTTGGGCACTGAAGCTTTCTTT.

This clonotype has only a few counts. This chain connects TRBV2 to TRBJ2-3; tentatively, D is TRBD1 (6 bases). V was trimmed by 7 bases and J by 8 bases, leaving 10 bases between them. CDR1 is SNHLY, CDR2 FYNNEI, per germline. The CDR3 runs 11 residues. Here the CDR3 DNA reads TGTGCCAGCAAAACAGGGTTTACGCAGTATTTT. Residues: CASKTGFTQYF.